This paragraph reports one T cell receptor (beta chain). Its antigen remains unidentified. Germline CDR1 reads LGHNA; CDR2 reads YNFKEQ. J gave up 1 base and V 1 base, and 6 bases lay outside the gene matches. The CDR3 has 16 residues. This record belongs to a study of Ad26.COV2.S vaccination and SARS-CoV-2 variants. Findings of the study overall: Across vaccine and placebo recipients, the breadth of non-spike TCRs was similar. Vaccine recipients had higher spike-specific TCR breadth than placebo recipients.

Assay: immunoSEQ multiplex PCR; the TCRdb copy retains only in-frame clones and omits some. Here the sample spans some 420,000 clones, roughly 90% being singletons. Treatment given: roughly 19 received Ad26.COV2.S at low or high dose, single or two shots; roughly 5 received placebo; per-sample allocation not given. Samples analyzed were those drawn on day 63 after the first vaccine or placebo injection. This clonotype was sampled from a person aged 18-65 years who received the Ad26.COV2.S COVID-19 vaccine or a placebo. Source: peripheral blood, taken in a trial of Ad26.COV2.S vaccine versus placebo. V usage is TRBV4-2 and J usage is TRBJ2-7; 8 bases are shared with TRBD2. The CDR3 loop is CASSQVFSGVSYEQYF. CDR3 bases: TGTGCCAGCAGCCAAGTGTTTAGCGGGGTATCCTACGAGCAGTACTTC.